The T cell receptor beta chain under discussion was sequenced for a study of long-term antiretroviral therapy in people with HIV. Findings and caveats of the study: HIV repertoires showed narrower CDR3 length ranges than controls. In samples taken after ART, diversity increased but remained below transplant donor control levels.

At survey level, the immunoSEQ assay was run in its v3.0 version. Assay used: immunoSEQ multiplex PCR; TCRdb lists only in-frame clones, some missing. The sample consists of about 32,000 clones, roughly 94% of them appearing once. On this clone: No antigen is known for it.

CDR1 is SGDLS and CDR2 is YYNGEE in the germline V gene. Unmatched junction bases numbered 4, after V lost 0 bases and J lost 5 bases. The CDR3 consists of 14 residues. HIV-positive participants were all treated in the United States. This rearrangement joins TRBV9 to TRBJ1-1; 7 bases line up with TRBD1. The material was unsorted PBMCs, obtained 4.1 years after starting antiretroviral therapy. The clonotype was recovered from a woman aged 50 to 60 with HIV. The CDR3 is CASSVAPGGTEAFF. CDR3 nucleotide sequence: TGTGCCAGCAGCGTAGCTCCAGGGGGAACTGAAGCTTTCTTT.